A single sample gave rise to the 19 T cell receptor beta chains below, sequenced in a study of PD-1 blockade in classical Hodgkin lymphoma. Time point noted: cycle 4 day 1 (C4D1), after more than five weeks of nivolumab. Every one of the patients relapsed after autologous stem cell transplantation (brentuximab vedotin exposure was variable). The method was immunoSEQ multiplex PCR; TCRdb's version includes in-frame clones alone and lacks a portion of them. The table records some 30,000 clones, around 85% of them present only once. Material: peripheral blood mononuclear cells (PBMCs), obtained before the fourth cycle of nivolumab. The source is a human donor with classical Hodgkin lymphoma.

CDR3 region: CSVDWDSYNEQFF. Written as DNA, the CDR3 is TGCAGCGTTGACTGGGACTCCTACAATGAGCAGTTCTTC. This sequence joins TRBV29-1 and TRBJ2-1; D uncertain. The V and J ends lost 3 bases and 0 bases respectively, with 6 bases between them. The germline V gene has CDR1 SQVTM and CDR2 ANQGSEA. CDR3 length: 13 residues.

The chain is built from TRBV9 and TRBJ1-6; D gene ambiguous. The length of the CDR3 is 14 residues. Germline CDR1 is SGDLS and CDR2 is YYNGEE. The germline V and J ends were trimmed by 3 bases and 2 bases, with 6 bases remaining between them. The CDR3 DNA reads TGTGCCAGCAGCGGAGGGCCCTATAATTCACCCCTCCACTTT. This sequence encodes CASSGGPYNSPLHF.

V is TRBV13 and J is TRBJ1-1; D is uncertain. This CDR3 has 15 amino acids. V gave up 0 bases and J gave up 6 bases, with 14 bases separating them. Germline-derived CDR1 and CDR2 are PRHDT and FYEKMQ (reference sequence). The CDR3 nucleotides read TGTGCCAGCAGCTTAGGTGCCAGCAAGGGTTCTGAAGCTTTCTTT. This codes for CASSLGASKGSEAFF.

The rearrangement joins TRBV29-1 to TRBJ2-1, with 7 bases lining up with TRBD2. This CDR3 is 13 amino acids long. Looked up from germline, CDR1 is SQVTM and CDR2 is ANQGSEA. Trimming at V came to 5 bases and at J to 5 bases, leaving 6 bases not matched to a gene. The CDR3, as DNA: TGCAGCGTTCGGGGGAGGGCCCACAATGAGCAGTTCTTC. Amino acids: CSVRGRAHNEQFF.

By sample share, this clone is medium-sized. The chain couples TRBV7-8 to TRBJ1-5; no reliable D call. Per germline, CDR1 SGHVS and CDR2 FQNEAQ. Trimming pared 1 base from V and 12 bases from J, leaving 7 bases between. This CDR3 has 11 residues. CDR3 DNA sequence: TGTGCCAGCAGCTTAGGTCGACTCCAGCATTTT. It is translated as CASSLGRLQHF.

Only one count was recorded for this clone. V gene TRBV7-2 combines with J gene TRBJ2-1; the match to TRBD2 covers 8 bases. The V segment lost 4 bases and the J segment 1 base; nucleotides outside the gene matches: 3. Germline V CDR1 and CDR2: SGHTA, FQGNSA. This CDR3 spans 15 amino acids. CDR3 loop: CASSSRGGSYNEQFF. The CDR3 DNA is TGTGCCAGCAGCTCTCGGGGGGGTTCCTACAATGAGCAGTTCTTC.

This sequence joins TRBV4-3 and TRBJ2-7; D unclear. Germline V gene lookup returns CDR1 LGHNA and CDR2 YSLEER. With 0 bases removed from V and 3 bases from J, the gap between germline ends came to 12 bases. CDR3 length: 15 residues. Written as DNA, the CDR3 is TGCGCCAGCAGCCAAGACACGAGACCTTACTACGAGCAGTACTTC. It yields the protein CASSQDTRPYYEQYF.

This chain uses TRBV5-1 with TRBJ1-4; D uncertain. V was pared by 0 bases and J by 0 bases, with 12 bases between. CDR1 is SGHRS, CDR2 YFSETQ, per germline. The CDR3 has 17 amino acids. This CDR3 is CASSLASLRATNEKLFF. In DNA form, the CDR3 reads TGCGCCAGCAGCTTGGCCTCCCTCCGCGCAACTAATGAAAAACTGTTTTTT.

The chain employs TRBV6-1 and TRBJ2-3, with D perhaps TRBD2 (5 bases). Trimming took 5 bases from V and 2 from J, leaving 14 bases between them. Germline values: CDR1 MNHNS, CDR2 SASEGT. The CDR3 runs to 15 residues. The CDR3 loop reads CASSMSGQDTDTQYF. As DNA, the CDR3 is TGTGCCAGCAGTATGAGCGGCCAAGACACAGATACGCAGTATTTT.

This clone has only one observation. The chain couples TRBV21-1 to TRBJ1-1; the table's D call TRBD1 went unverified against the DNA. TRBV21-1 is marked as a pseudogene. There are 16 residues in the CDR3. CDR3 DNA sequence: TGTGCCAGCAGCAAAGGGGACAGGGAGGGGGGCACTGAAGCTTTCTTT. Translated: CASSKGDREGGTEAFF.

The chain employs TRBV6-4 and TRBJ2-3; 8 bases line up with TRBD1. This CDR3 has 14 residues. V dropped 6 bases and J dropped 2; count of bases not matched to a gene: 4. Per germline, CDR1 MRHNA and CDR2 SNTAGT. CDR3 DNA: TGTGCCAGCAGCGGACAGGGCTCCACAGATACGCAGTATTTT. It yields the protein CASSGQGSTDTQYF.

The chain carries TRBV19 and TRBJ2-7; perhaps TRBD1 as D (6 bases). CDR3 length: 16 amino acids. The V end lost 1 base, the J end lost 0 bases, and 13 bases lay between the germline ends. Germline assignment: CDR1 LNHDA and CDR2 SQIVND (reference sequence). The CDR3 is CASSIGGTRSSYEQYF. CDR3 nucleotide sequence: TGTGCCAGTAGTATAGGTGGGACACGGAGCTCCTACGAGCAGTACTTC.

The chain has TRBV2 and TRBJ1-2; perhaps TRBD1 as D (5 bases). The CDR3 loop spans 13 amino acids. V lost 0 bases and J lost 4, with 6 bases in between. Germline loops: CDR1 SNHLY, CDR2 FYNNEI. For the CDR3, the DNA is TGTGCCAGCAGTGAAGCAGACAGCTATGGCTACACCTTC. Amino acid sequence: CASSEADSYGYTF. The variable domain in full, with the rest retrieved from reference TRBV2 and TRBJ1-2, is EPEVTQTPSHQVTQMGQEVILRCVPISNHLYFYWYRQILGQKVEFLVSFYNNEISEKSEIFDDQFSVERPDGSNFTLKIRSTKLEDSAMYFCASSEADSYGYTFGSGTRLTVV.

The chain couples TRBV18 to TRBJ1-1; the D gene is possibly TRBD1 (5 bases). CDR1 and CDR2 from the germline V gene are KGHSH and LQKENI. The CDR3 has 14 residues. V was shortened by 1 base and J by 1 base, with 7 bases between the two germline ends. CDR3 nucleotides: TGTGCCAGCTCACCACGCGGGGGGAACACTGAAGCTTTCTTT. This gives the protein CASSPRGGNTEAFF.

The rearrangement joins TRBV18 to TRBJ2-2; 9 nucleotides match TRBD2. CDR1 KGHSH and CDR2 LQKENI come from the germline V gene. The junction had 9 bases not matched to a gene; V was cut back by 0 bases and J by 4 bases. This CDR3 contains 18 residues. CDR3 sequence reads: CASSPPRSSGRPTGELFF. The CDR3 region has the DNA TGTGCCAGCTCACCACCAAGAAGTAGCGGGAGACCCACCGGGGAGCTGTTTTTT.

The CDR3 here is CASSNGGSSNQPQHF. The CDR3 region has the DNA TGTGCCAGTAGTAACGGGGGGTCCAGCAATCAGCCCCAGCATTTT. This chain joins TRBV19 and TRBJ1-5; D is perhaps TRBD1 (5 bases). The V end lost 4 bases, the J end lost 1 base, and 11 bases lay between the germline ends. The CDR3 loop spans 15 amino acids. Germline V gene lookup returns CDR1 LNHDA and CDR2 SQIVND (reference sequence).

The V and J genes are TRBV30 and TRBJ2-3; 11 bases are shared with TRBD2. V was pared by 1 base and J by 5 bases, with 2 bases of the junction left unmatched. Germline CDR1 and CDR2: GTSNPN and SVGIG (reference sequence). This CDR3 region has 14 residues. CDR3 in DNA: TGTGCCTGGAGTGATAGCGGGGGGGGAGATACGCAGTATTTT. This translates into CAWSDSGGGDTQYF.

V is TRBV5-1 and J is TRBJ1-4, with no clear D. Germline V CDR1 and CDR2: SGHRS, YFSETQ. V lost 4 bases to trimming and J lost 4 bases, with 14 bases between them. The CDR3 is made up of 15 amino acids. CDR3 nucleotide sequence: TGCGCCAGCAGCCCCGACCCGTCCGGTAATGAAAAACTGTTTTTT. Amino acid sequence: CASSPDPSGNEKLFF.

The rearrangement joins TRBV10-3 to TRBJ2-1; the match to TRBD2 covers 11 bases. CDR3 length equals 16 residues. CDR1 and CDR2 (germline): ENHRY, SYGVKD. V was clipped by 6 bases and J by 0 bases; unmatched bases: 4. CDR3 region: CAIRGTSGSSYNEQFF. For the CDR3, the DNA is TGTGCCATCAGAGGGACTAGCGGTAGCTCCTACAATGAGCAGTTCTTC.